This T cell receptor beta chain was sequenced for a study of graft-versus-host responses after intestinal transplantation. Whole-study context: Among the recipients, transplants were multivisceral, liver-intestinal, or isolated intestinal. Following induction with anti-thymocyte globulin, all recipients were given tacrolimus and steroids for roughly three years.

Points from the study as a whole: Allograft graft-versus-host to host-versus-graft clonal ratios ran high in patients with graft-donor T cell macrochimerism. In recipient marrow, GvH clones were found, and some appeared first in ileum or blood.

About this clone: The target antigen is unknown.

Germline CDR1 and CDR2: LGHNA and YNFKEQ. Unmatched junction bases numbered 4, after V lost 1 base and J lost 3 bases. This CDR3 contains 15 residues. Measured with immunoSEQ multiplex PCR; TCRdb has only the in-frame clones, and not every one. The data contain more than 95,000 clones, less than 95% of them singletons. The chain links TRBV4-2 to TRBJ1-1; 8 bases are shared with TRBD1. The material sequenced was unstimulated CD4+ T cells sorted from spleen or lymph node cells, taken before intestinal transplant. The clonotype originates from a human donor who received an intestinal transplant. CDR3 residues: CASSQGQGFDTEAFF. The CDR3 DNA sequence: TGTGCCAGCAGCCAAGGACAGGGGTTCGACACTGAAGCTTTCTTT.